This T cell receptor beta chain was found in a study of blood T cell repertoires in COVID-19. Looking at the study overall: The analysed material was cDNA or gDNA that came from T cells, B-cell-depleted T cells, or PBMCs.

Germline CDR1 SEHNR, CDR2 FQNEAQ (reference sequence). This CDR3 has 19 amino acids. V was pared by 5 bases and J by 7 bases, with 16 bases of the junction left unmatched. TCRdb's table, derived via immunoSEQ multiplex PCR, lists solely in-frame clones and lacks some. In the table there are tens of thousands of clones, around 79% of which are singletons. The sample consisted of peripheral blood. The chain employs TRBV7-9 and TRBJ2-1; TRBD2 matches 14 bases. This TCR came from a human donor in a cohort sampled during active COVID-19. The CDR3 protein is CASSPARLGTSGRRNEQFF. The CDR3 nucleotides are TGTGCCAGCAGCCCGGCCCGCCTCGGGACTAGCGGGAGACGAAATGAGCAGTTCTTC.